The present entry profiles one T cell receptor beta chain with its context. Its antigen is unidentified. PCR involved 60 Vbeta and 13 Jbeta primers. Only in-frame clones appear in the TCRdb table, and some are missing; sequencing was by immunoSEQ multiplex PCR. Of about 60,000 clones listed, about four fifths are singletons. Trimming took off 6 bases at V and 0 bases at J, with 11 bases between the two ends. CDR3 size: 14 residues. Germline-derived CDR1 and CDR2 are LNHDA and SQIVND (reference sequence). This sample stems from a study of cytomegalovirus exposure and HLA in healthy donors. General study points: Productive status was seen about 90% or about 30% of the time for most TCR beta V segments in an earlier analysis.

The sequencing input was PBMCs. The sequence derives from a woman in her twenties or thirties in good health and CMV-seronegative. The rearrangement links TRBV19 to TRBJ1-1; D call uncertain. The chain's CDR3 is CASSQNNLNTEAFF. The CDR3 DNA reads TGTGCCAGTAGCCAGAATAACCTGAACACTGAAGCTTTCTTT. Full variable domain (rest looked up from reference TRBV19 and TRBJ1-1): DGGITQSPKYLFRKEGQNVTLSCEQNLNHDAMYWYRQDPGQGLRLIYYSQIVNDFQKGDIAEGYSVSREKKESFPLTVTSAQKNPTAFYLCASSQNNLNTEAFFGQGTRLTVV.